This T cell receptor beta chain came from a study of blood T cell repertoires in COVID-19. Study-level information: Acute and convalescent COVID-19 specimens originated in the United States, Italy and Spain. The cDNA or gDNA used as material had been derived from T cells, B-cell-depleted T cells, or PBMCs.

V was pared by 2 bases and J by 4 bases, with 6 bases between. Germline V gene sequence: CDR1 MNHEY, CDR2 SVGAGI. The CDR3 consists of 13 residues. The repertoire was sequenced with immunoSEQ multiplex PCR; TCRdb's copy has only in-frame clones and lacks some. The data contain a few hundred thousand clones, around nine tenths of them singletons. Clinical history reported by participants formed the basis on which cohorts were assigned. The TCR comes from a woman in her forties or fifties who had recovered from COVID-19. The sequencing sample was made of PBMCs or T cells enriched from blood (not recorded which). The chain is built from TRBV6-5 and TRBJ1-3; no definite D call. CDR3 in DNA: TGTGCCAGCAGTTACAGGGAGGGAAACACCATATATTTT. Amino acids: CASSYREGNTIYF.